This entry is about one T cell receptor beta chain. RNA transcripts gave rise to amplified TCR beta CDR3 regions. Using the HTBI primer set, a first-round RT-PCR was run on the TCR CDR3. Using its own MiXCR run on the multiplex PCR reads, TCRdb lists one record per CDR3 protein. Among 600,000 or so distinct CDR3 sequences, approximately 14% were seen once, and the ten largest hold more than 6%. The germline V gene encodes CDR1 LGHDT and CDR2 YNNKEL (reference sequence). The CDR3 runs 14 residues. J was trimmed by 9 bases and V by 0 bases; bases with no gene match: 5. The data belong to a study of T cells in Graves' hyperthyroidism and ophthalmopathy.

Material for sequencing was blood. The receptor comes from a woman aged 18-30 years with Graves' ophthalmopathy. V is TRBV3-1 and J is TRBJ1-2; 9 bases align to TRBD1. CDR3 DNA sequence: TGTGCCAGCAGCCAAGATATAGGACAGGGGAGCTACACCTTC. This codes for CASSQDIGQGSYTF.